The sample holds many counts of the clone carrying this T cell receptor (beta chain). Its antigen remains unidentified. Treatment reported: PENTA 11 planned treatment interruption arm or continuous ART arm. The sample belongs to a study of HIV-infected children after antiretroviral therapy interruption. The wider study: Samples from the continuous-treatment group were taken at weeks 0, 48 and 150. Study-wide findings and caveats: By the end of treatment interruption, naive CD4+ clonality (Gini) increased.

RNA-based 3' RACE libraries used unique molecular identifiers. TCRdb redid the calling of the 3' RACE reads with MiXCR, one entry per CDR3 protein. The sample lists about 15,000 distinct CDR3 sequences; around 3.7% were seen once. CDR3 size: 16 residues. Trimming cost V 3 bases and J 4 bases; bases outside gene matches: 7. Sequencing was performed on CD45RA+ CD4+ T cells from PBMCs, taken from a donor given antiretroviral therapy, either interrupted or continuous. Subset given: naive CD4+ CD45RA+ CD45RO- T cells. The sequence derives from a child aged 2-17 years with HIV. This sequence joins TRBV23-1 and TRBJ1-5; 9 bases match TRBD1. TRBV23-1 is treated as an ORF (open reading frame) with a function not yet certain. The CDR3 region has the DNA TGCGCCAGCAGTCAGTCGTACGGACAGGGGAATCAGCCCCAGCATTTT. This codes for CASSQSYGQGNQPQHF.